Each of the 23 T cell receptor beta chains below was sequenced from the same sample in a study of blood T cell repertoires in COVID-19. Sequenced by immunoSEQ multiplex PCR; TCRdb stores in-frame clones only, minus some. The sample lists 300,000 to 400,000 clones; 75% to 90% were seen once. Sequenced material: PBMCs or T cells enriched from blood (not recorded which). Every receptor here comes from a man aged 30 to 45 who had recovered from COVID-19.

The chain couples TRBV4-1 to TRBJ1-6; the match to TRBD1 covers 8 bases. The CDR3 spans 14 residues. Trimming took 4 bases from V and 9 from J; bases not matched to a gene: 5. Germline V gives CDR1 MGHRA, CDR2 YSYEKL. CDR3 nucleotides: TGCGCCAGCAGCCTCGGCAGGGGGCCTTCACCCCTCCACTTT. Translation: CASSLGRGPSPLHF.

V is TRBV7-6 and J is TRBJ2-1, with D unclear. Trimming cost V 2 bases and J 12 bases, with 11 bases left between them. This CDR3 region has 12 residues. CDR1 and CDR2 (germline): SGHVS, FNYEAQ. The CDR3, as DNA: TGTGCCAGCAGCTTACCCTCGACTGGGCAGTTCTTC. Its protein product is CASSLPSTGQFF.

As concerns this clone: Other DNA sequences in the same sample also yield this CDR3. The rearrangement uses TRBV27 and TRBJ1-2; D is perhaps TRBD1 (6 bases). The V gene's germline CDR1 is MNHEY and CDR2 SMNVEV (reference sequence). The CDR3 runs 13 residues. V was clipped by 2 bases and J by 2 bases, with 6 bases between them. CDR3 nucleotide sequence: TGTGCCAGCAGTTTACAGGGGAACTATGGCTACACCTTC. This translates into CASSLQGNYGYTF.

The chain joins TRBV3-1 (or the pseudogene TRBV3-2) to TRBJ2-1; 8 nucleotides agree with TRBD2. Per the germline V gene, CDR1 is LGHDT and CDR2 is YNNKEL (reference sequence). There are 15 residues in the CDR3. V was clipped by 0 bases and J by 10 bases; unmatched bases: 8. Here the CDR3 DNA reads TGTGCCAGCAGCCAAGAGTACCTAGCGGGTAACGAGCAGTTCTTC. It yields the protein CASSQEYLAGNEQFF.

The chain is built from TRBV27 and TRBJ1-5, with D tentatively TRBD1 (6 bases). V dropped 2 bases and J dropped 5 bases, with 10 bases sitting between them. The CDR3 is 14 amino acids. The V gene's germline CDR1 is MNHEY and CDR2 SMNVEV (reference sequence). CDR3 coding DNA: TGTGCCAGCAGTTTAGTAGGGGGGGATCAGCCCCAGCATTTT. Protein product: CASSLVGGDQPQHF.

This clone was recorded a few times. V gene TRBV5-4 combines with J gene TRBJ1-2; D may be TRBD1 (6 bases). CDR1 is SGHNT, CDR2 YYREEE, per germline (reference sequence). The V end was cut by 0 bases, the J end by 2 bases, with 8 bases between. This CDR3 spans 14 amino acids. The DNA of the CDR3 is TGTGCCAGCAGCTTGGACAGGGTAAACTATGGCTACACCTTC. Amino acid sequence: CASSLDRVNYGYTF.

This clone was counted between two and nine times. This chain joins TRBV7-9 and TRBJ1-1; TRBD1 might be the D (6 bases). The CDR3 extends over 15 amino acids. Germline CDR1 SEHNR, CDR2 FQNEAQ (reference sequence). Trimming pared 5 bases from V and 6 bases from J, leaving 19 bases between. In DNA form, the CDR3 reads TGTGCCAGCAGCCTAGAAGGGGGAACGGGCTCTGAAGCTTTCTTT. Its translation: CASSLEGGTGSEAFF.

This clone was observed once. This chain uses TRBV5-1 with TRBJ1-1; D is perhaps TRBD1 (5 bases). CDR3 length equals 15 residues. Germline V CDR1 and CDR2: SGHRS, YFSETQ. The V and J ends lost 1 base and 7 bases respectively, with 17 bases between them. This chain's CDR3 is CASSLIGGVSDEAFF. CDR3 nucleotides: TGCGCCAGCAGCTTGATCGGGGGGGTGAGTGATGAAGCTTTCTTT.

The rearrangement joins TRBV28 to TRBJ1-1; no firm D call. Trimming pared 7 bases from V and 8 bases from J, leaving 14 bases between. The germline V gene has CDR1 MDHEN and CDR2 SYDVKM. This CDR3 is 12 amino acids long. The chain's CDR3 is CASNYATTEAFF. The CDR3 DNA reads TGTGCCAGCAATTACGCCACAACCGAAGCTTTCTTT.

The chain is built from TRBV28 and TRBJ1-1; 10 nucleotides line up with TRBD1. Germline CDR1 and CDR2: MDHEN and SYDVKM. The CDR3 covers 15 residues. V was pared by 2 bases and J by 5 bases, with 5 bases of the junction left unmatched. The CDR3 is CASSLILDRGTEAFF. As DNA, the CDR3 is TGTGCCAGCAGTTTAATTTTGGACAGGGGGACTGAAGCTTTCTTT.

The V call is TRBV5-1, the J call TRBJ1-4; D is uncertain. The germline gives CDR1 SGHRS, CDR2 YFSETQ. The CDR3 length is 15 residues. The V and J ends lost 4 bases and 3 bases respectively, with 13 bases between them. The CDR3 loop is CASSLSPNANEKLFF. In nucleotides, the CDR3 is TGCGCCAGCAGCCTCAGTCCGAATGCTAATGAAAAACTGTTTTTT.

The CDR3 sequence: CASRPGGSGSPLHF. Here the CDR3 DNA reads TGTGCCAGCAGGCCAGGGGGCTCAGGTTCACCCCTCCACTTT. The genes are TRBV6-5 and TRBJ1-6; TRBD1 matches 8 bases. Per the germline V gene, CDR1 is MNHEY and CDR2 is SVGAGI. This CDR3 contains 14 residues. Trimming removed 6 bases from V and 9 bases from J; junction bases left unmatched: 7.

V usage is TRBV2 and J usage is TRBJ2-1, with 9 bases that match TRBD1. The CDR3 spans 16 residues. In germline, CDR1 is SNHLY, CDR2 FYNNEI. J lost 8 bases, V lost 4 bases, and 12 bases had no gene match. CDR3 protein: CASSGNRDRVFDEQFF. The CDR3 DNA is TGTGCCAGCAGTGGAAACCGGGACAGGGTCTTCGATGAGCAGTTCTTC.

This sequence joins TRBV2 and TRBJ1-6; a possible D gene is TRBD1 (5 bases). Germline V gene data show CDR1 as SNHLY and CDR2 as FYNNEI. The CDR3 consists of 14 residues. V was cut by 11 bases and J by 7 bases, with 18 bases left in between. This chain's CDR3 is CAVRMGGRNSPLHF. DNA for the CDR3: TGTGCCGTTAGGATGGGGGGAAGAAATTCACCCCTCCACTTT.

This chain joins TRBV28 and TRBJ1-1; 7 nucleotides match TRBD1. Germline V gene lookup returns CDR1 MDHEN and CDR2 SYDVKM. The CDR3 extends over 14 amino acids. Trimming cost V 7 bases and J 7 bases; bases outside gene matches: 12. CDR3: CASTQARDSHEAFF. The CDR3 DNA follows: TGTGCCAGCACCCAAGCCCGGGACAGCCATGAAGCTTTCTTT. Together with reference TRBV28 and TRBJ1-1, the CDR3 gives the full variable domain: DVKVTQSSRYLVKRTGEKVFLECVQDMDHENMFWYRQDPGLGLRLIYFSYDVKMKEKGDIPEGYSVSREKKERFSLILESASTNQTSMYLCASTQARDSHEAFFGQGTRLTVV.

The genes are TRBV3-1 (or the pseudogene TRBV3-2) and TRBJ2-5; 9 positions agree with TRBD1. V gave up 4 bases and J gave up 3 bases; unmatched junction bases: 0. CDR3 size: 13 residues. Germline lookup yields CDR1 LGHDT and CDR2 YNNKEL (reference sequence). CDR3 sequence reads: CASSRDREETQYF. The CDR3 DNA follows: TGTGCCAGCAGCCGGGACAGGGAAGAGACCCAGTACTTC.

The chain couples TRBV5-1 to TRBJ2-3; 10 bases align to TRBD2. V shed 1 base, J shed 1 base, and the junction held 6 bases outside the gene matches. Germline V gene lookup returns CDR1 SGHRS and CDR2 YFSETQ. The CDR3 runs 17 residues. The CDR3 region is CASSLLPTSGGTDTQYF. In DNA, the CDR3 is TGCGCCAGCAGCTTGTTGCCTACTAGCGGGGGCACAGATACGCAGTATTTT.

This sequence joins TRBV7-9 and TRBJ1-5, with 10 bases lining up with TRBD1. V gave up 1 base and J gave up 3 bases; unmatched junction bases: 12. The germline CDR1 and CDR2 sequences are SEHNR and FQNEAQ (reference sequence). The CDR3 length is 19 residues. The CDR3 reads CASSLGRDRGTGVNQPQHF. CDR3 in DNA: TGTGCCAGCAGCTTAGGTCGCGACAGAGGGACAGGGGTCAATCAGCCCCAGCATTTT.

This clone was detected once. V and J are TRBV5-5 and TRBJ1-5; D perhaps matches TRBD1 (6 bases). Between the trimmed V and J ends, which lost 3 bases and 1 base, there was a span of 20 bases. The CDR3 runs 18 residues. Germline V lookup: CDR1 SGHKS, CDR2 YYEKEE (reference sequence). CDR3 sequence: CASSYSLQGGSSNQPQHF. Written as DNA, the CDR3 is TGTGCCAGCAGCTACAGTCTACAGGGTGGGTCGAGCAATCAGCCCCAGCATTTT.

The V gene is TRBV5-4, the J gene TRBJ2-5; 8 bases line up with TRBD1. Trimming at V came to 2 bases and at J to 2 bases, leaving 8 bases not matched to a gene. Germline lookup yields CDR1 SGHNT and CDR2 YYREEE (reference sequence). The CDR3 runs 16 residues. CDR3: CASSFGTGGRQETQYF. The DNA for the CDR3 is TGTGCCAGCAGCTTTGGTACAGGGGGTCGACAAGAGACCCAGTACTTC. Filled out from reference TRBV5-4 and TRBJ2-5, the complete variable domain reads ETGVTQSPTHLIKTRGQQVTLRCSSQSGHNTVSWYQQALGQGPQFIFQYYREEENGRGNFPPRFSGLQFPNYSSELNVNALELDDSALYLCASSFGTGGRQETQYFGPGTRLLVL.

V is TRBV2 and J is TRBJ2-3; 8 bases match TRBD2. The CDR3 length is 15 residues. V shed 4 bases and J 1 base; nucleotides not matched to a gene: 4. Germline CDR1 and CDR2: SNHLY and FYNNEI. For the CDR3, the DNA is TGTGCCAGCAGTGTAGGCGGGGGGCGCACAGATACGCAGTATTTT. Translation gives CASSVGGGRTDTQYF.

The genes are TRBV27 and TRBJ1-2; perhaps TRBD1 as D (6 bases). Germline V lookup: CDR1 MNHEY, CDR2 SMNVEV (reference sequence). The germline V and J ends were trimmed by 4 bases and 5 bases, with 14 bases remaining between them. The CDR3 is 14 amino acids. The CDR3 DNA sequence: TGTGCCAGCAGTTGGGGGCAGGGAGAGTATGGCTACACCTTC. This codes for CASSWGQGEYGYTF.

A single count supports this clone. The genes are TRBV28 and TRBJ2-7; TRBD1 is a possible D gene (6 bases). CDR3 length: 14 amino acids. Trimming pared 1 base from V and 6 bases from J, leaving 13 bases between. Per the germline V gene, CDR1 is MDHEN and CDR2 is SYDVKM. CDR3 sequence: CASSLFKGVGEQYF. Written as DNA, the CDR3 is TGTGCCAGCAGTTTATTCAAGGGGGTGGGCGAGCAGTACTTC.